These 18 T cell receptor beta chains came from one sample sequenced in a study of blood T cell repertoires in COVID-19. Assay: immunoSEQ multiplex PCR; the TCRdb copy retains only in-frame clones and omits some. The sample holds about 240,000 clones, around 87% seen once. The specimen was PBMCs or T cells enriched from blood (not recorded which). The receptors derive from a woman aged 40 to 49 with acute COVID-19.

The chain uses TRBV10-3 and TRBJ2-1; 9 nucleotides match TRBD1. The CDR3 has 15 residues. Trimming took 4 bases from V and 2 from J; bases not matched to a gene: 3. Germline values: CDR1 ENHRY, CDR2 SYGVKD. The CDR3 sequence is CAISGTGATYNEQFF. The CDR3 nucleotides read TGTGCCATCAGTGGGACAGGGGCCACCTACAATGAGCAGTTCTTC.

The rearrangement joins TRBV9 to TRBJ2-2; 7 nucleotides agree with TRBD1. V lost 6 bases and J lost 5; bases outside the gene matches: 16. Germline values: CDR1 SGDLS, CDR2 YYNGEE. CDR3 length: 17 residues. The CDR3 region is CASTSFKTGTGTGELFF. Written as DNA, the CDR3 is TGTGCCAGCACTAGCTTTAAGACAGGGACCGGGACCGGGGAGCTGTTTTTT. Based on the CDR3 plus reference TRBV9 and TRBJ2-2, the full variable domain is DSGVTQTPKHLITATGQRVTLRCSPRSGDLSVYWYQQSLDQGLQFLIQYYNGEERAKGNILERFSAQQFPDLHSELNLSSLELGDSALYFCASTSFKTGTGTGELFFGEGSRLTVL.

The CDR3 DNA sequence: TGCGCCAGCAGCCAAGAGACAGGGCACCCAGGGACCCAGTACTTC. Amino acid sequence: CASSQETGHPGTQYF. The gene calls are TRBV4-1 and TRBJ2-5, with 7 bases fitting TRBD1. Germline values: CDR1 MGHRA, CDR2 YSYEKL. After removal of 0 bases from V and 7 bases from J, the junction contained 8 bases not matched to a gene. The CDR3 runs to 15 residues.

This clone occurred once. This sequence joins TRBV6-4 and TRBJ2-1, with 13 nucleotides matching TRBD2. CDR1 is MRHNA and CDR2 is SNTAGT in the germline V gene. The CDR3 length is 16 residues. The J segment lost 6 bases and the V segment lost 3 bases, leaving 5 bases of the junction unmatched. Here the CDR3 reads CASSEAGLAGINEQFF. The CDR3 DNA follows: TGTGCCAGCAGTGAAGCGGGACTAGCGGGGATCAATGAGCAGTTCTTC.

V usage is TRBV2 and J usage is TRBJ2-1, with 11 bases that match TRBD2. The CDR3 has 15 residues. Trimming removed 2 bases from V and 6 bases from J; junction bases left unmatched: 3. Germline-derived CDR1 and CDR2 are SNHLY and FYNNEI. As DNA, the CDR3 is TGTGCCAGCAGTGAATTTAGCGGGAGGGCCAATGAGCAGTTCTTC. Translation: CASSEFSGRANEQFF.

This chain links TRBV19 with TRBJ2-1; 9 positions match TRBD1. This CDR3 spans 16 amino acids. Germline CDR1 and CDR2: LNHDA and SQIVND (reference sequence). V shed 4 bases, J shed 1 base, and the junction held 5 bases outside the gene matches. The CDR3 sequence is CASSTPGQGSYNEQFF. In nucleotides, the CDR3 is TGTGCCAGTAGTACCCCGGGACAGGGTTCCTACAATGAGCAGTTCTTC.

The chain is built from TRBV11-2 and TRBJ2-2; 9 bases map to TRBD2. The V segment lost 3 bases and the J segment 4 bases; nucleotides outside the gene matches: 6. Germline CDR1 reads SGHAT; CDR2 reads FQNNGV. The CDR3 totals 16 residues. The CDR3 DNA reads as TGTGCCAGCAGCTTTGCGGGAGGGCCGAGCACCGGGGAGCTGTTTTTT. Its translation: CASSFAGGPSTGELFF.

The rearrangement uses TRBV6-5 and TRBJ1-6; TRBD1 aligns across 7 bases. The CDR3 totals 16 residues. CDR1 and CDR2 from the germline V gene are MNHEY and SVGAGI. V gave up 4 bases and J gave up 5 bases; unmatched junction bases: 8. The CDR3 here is CASSSRQGPHNSPLHF. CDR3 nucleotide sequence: TGTGCCAGCAGTTCTCGACAGGGTCCCCATAATTCACCCCTCCACTTT.

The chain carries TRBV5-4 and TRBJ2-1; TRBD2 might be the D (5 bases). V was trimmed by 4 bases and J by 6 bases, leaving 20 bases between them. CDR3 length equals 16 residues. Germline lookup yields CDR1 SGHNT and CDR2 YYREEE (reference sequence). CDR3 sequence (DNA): TGTGCCAGCAGCCCGACTAAAGCAGGAGGTCGCAATGAGCAGTTCTTC. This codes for CASSPTKAGGRNEQFF.

CDR3 DNA: TGTGCCAGTCGCAACTTCGGGGGAAGCTCCTACAATGAGCAGTTCTTC. Protein sequence: CASRNFGGSSYNEQFF. The V call is TRBV19, the J call TRBJ2-1; D is possibly TRBD2 (6 bases). Trimming took 8 bases from V and 0 from J, leaving 17 bases between them. CDR1 and CDR2 from the germline V gene are LNHDA and SQIVND (reference sequence). This CDR3 comprises 16 residues.

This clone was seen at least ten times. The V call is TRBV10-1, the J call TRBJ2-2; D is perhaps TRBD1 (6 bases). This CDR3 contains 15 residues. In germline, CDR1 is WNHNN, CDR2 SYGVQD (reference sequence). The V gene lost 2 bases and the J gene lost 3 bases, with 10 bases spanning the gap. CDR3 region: CASSEQGLDTGELFF. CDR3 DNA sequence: TGCGCCAGCAGTGAGCAGGGGCTGGACACCGGGGAGCTGTTTTTT.

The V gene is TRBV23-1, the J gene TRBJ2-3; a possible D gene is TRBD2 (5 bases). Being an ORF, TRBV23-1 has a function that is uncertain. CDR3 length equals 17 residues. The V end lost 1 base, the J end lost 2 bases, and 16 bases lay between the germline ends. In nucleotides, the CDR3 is TGCGCCAGCAGTCAATTTTTCGCTGGACTCCCCACAGATACGCAGTATTTT. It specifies CASSQFFAGLPTDTQYF.

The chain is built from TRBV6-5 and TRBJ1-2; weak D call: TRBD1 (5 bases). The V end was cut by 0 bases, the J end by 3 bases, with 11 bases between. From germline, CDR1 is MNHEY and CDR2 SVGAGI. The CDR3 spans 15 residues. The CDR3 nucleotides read TGTGCCAGCAGTTACTCAGGGGCGGGGGACTATGGCTACACCTTC. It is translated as CASSYSGAGDYGYTF.

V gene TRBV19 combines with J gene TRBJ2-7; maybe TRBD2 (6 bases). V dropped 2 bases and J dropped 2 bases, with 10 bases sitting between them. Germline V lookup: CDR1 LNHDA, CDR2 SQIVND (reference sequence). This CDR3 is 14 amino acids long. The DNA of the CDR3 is TGTGCCAGTAGTATAAAAGCGGGCGCCTACGAGCAGTACTTC. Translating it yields CASSIKAGAYEQYF.

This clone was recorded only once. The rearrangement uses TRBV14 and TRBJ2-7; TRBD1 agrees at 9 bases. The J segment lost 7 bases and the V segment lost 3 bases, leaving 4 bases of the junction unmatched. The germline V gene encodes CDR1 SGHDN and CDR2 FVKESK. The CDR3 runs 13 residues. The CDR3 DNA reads TGTGCCAGCAGCCAGTCCGACAGGGGGGAGCAGTACTTC. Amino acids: CASSQSDRGEQYF.

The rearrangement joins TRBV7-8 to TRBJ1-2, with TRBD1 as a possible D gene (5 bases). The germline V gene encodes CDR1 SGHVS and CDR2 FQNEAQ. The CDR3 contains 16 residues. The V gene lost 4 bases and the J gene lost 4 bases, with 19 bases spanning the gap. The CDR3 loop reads CASSSHRSYNLYGYTF. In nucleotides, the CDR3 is TGTGCCAGCAGCTCCCACAGGTCCTATAATCTCTATGGCTACACCTTC.

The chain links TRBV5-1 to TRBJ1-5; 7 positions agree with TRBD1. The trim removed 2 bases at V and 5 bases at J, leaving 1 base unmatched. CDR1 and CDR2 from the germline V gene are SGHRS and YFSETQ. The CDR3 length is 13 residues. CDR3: CASSLGTDQPQHF. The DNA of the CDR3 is TGCGCCAGCAGCTTAGGGACAGATCAGCCCCAGCATTTT.

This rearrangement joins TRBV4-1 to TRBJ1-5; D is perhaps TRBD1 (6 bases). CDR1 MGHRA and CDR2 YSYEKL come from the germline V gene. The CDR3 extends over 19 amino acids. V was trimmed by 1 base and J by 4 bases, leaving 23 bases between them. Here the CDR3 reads CASSQGASSYRENNQPQHF. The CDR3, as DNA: TGCGCCAGCAGCCAAGGGGCGTCGAGTTACAGGGAAAATAATCAGCCCCAGCATTTT.